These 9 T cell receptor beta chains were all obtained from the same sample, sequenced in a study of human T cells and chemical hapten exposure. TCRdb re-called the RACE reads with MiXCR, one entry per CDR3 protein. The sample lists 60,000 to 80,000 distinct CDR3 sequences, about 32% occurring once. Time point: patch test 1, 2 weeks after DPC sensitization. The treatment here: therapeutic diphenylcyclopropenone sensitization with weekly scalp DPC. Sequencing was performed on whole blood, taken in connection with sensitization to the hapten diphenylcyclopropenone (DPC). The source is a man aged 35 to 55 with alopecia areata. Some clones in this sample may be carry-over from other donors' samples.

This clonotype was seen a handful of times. CDR3 in DNA: TGTGCCACCAGTGACCCCCGCACTAGCGGAGACTACACAGATACGCAGTATTTT. It encodes CATSDPRTSGDYTDTQYF. The genes are TRBV24-1 and TRBJ2-3; 8 bases are a match to TRBD2. Germline V gene data show CDR1 as KGHDR and CDR2 as SFDVKD. The CDR3 extends over 18 amino acids. The junction had 13 bases not matched to a gene; V was cut back by 4 bases and J by 2 bases.

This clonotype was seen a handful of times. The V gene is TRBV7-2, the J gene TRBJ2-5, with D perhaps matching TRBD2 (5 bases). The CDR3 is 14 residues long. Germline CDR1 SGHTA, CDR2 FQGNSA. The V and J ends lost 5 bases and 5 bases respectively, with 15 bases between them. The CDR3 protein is CASSRTGNPETQYF. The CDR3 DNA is TGTGCCAGCAGCCGAACCGGGAATCCCGAGACCCAGTACTTC. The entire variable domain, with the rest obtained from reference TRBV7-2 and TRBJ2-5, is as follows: GAGVSQSPSNKVTEKGKDVELRCDPISGHTALYWYRQSLGQGLEFLIYFQGNSAPDKSGLPSDRFSAERTGGSVSTLTIQRTQQEDSAVYLCASSRTGNPETQYFGPGTRLLVL.

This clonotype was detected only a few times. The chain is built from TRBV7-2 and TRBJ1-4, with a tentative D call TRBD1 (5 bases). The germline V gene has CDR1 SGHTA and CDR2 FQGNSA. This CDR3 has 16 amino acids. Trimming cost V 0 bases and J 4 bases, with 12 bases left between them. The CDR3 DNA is TGTGCCAGCAGCTTAGCGGCGCAGGGTGTTAATGAAAAACTGTTTTTT. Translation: CASSLAAQGVNEKLFF.

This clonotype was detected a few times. DNA of the CDR3: TGTGCCAGCAGTTTAGGACAGGGAAGTCCCTACGAGCAGTACTTC. Encoded protein: CASSLGQGSPYEQYF. The chain employs TRBV12-3 or TRBV12-4 and TRBJ2-7; TRBD1 aligns across 7 bases. Trimming removed 1 base from V and 2 bases from J; junction bases left unmatched: 5. CDR3 length equals 15 residues.

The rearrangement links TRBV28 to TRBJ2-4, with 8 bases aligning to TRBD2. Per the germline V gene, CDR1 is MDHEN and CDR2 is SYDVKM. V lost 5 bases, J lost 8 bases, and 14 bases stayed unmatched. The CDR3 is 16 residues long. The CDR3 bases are TGTGCCAGCAGTCCCCAAGAGAGCGGGAGTAGAGACATTCAGTACTTC. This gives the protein CASSPQESGSRDIQYF.

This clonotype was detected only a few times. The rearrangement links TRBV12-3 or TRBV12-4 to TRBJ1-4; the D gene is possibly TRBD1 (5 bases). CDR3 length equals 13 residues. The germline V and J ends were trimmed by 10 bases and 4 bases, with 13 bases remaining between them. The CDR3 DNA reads TGTGCCACCAACCGACAGCTTAATGAAAAACTGTTTTTT. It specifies CATNRQLNEKLFF.

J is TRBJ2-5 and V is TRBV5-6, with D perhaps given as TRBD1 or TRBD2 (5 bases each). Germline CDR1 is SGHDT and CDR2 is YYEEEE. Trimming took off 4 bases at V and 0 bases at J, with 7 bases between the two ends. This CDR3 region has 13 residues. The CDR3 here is CASSGGDQETQYF. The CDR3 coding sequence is TGTGCCAGCAGCGGGGGAGACCAAGAGACCCAGTACTTC.

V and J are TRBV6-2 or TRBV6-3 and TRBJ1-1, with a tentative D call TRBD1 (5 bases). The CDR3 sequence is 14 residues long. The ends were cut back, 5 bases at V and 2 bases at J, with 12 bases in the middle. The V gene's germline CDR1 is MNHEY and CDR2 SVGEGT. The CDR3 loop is CASSRGTHNTEAFF. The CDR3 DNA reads TGTGCCAGCAGTAGAGGGACTCACAACACTGAAGCTTTCTTT.

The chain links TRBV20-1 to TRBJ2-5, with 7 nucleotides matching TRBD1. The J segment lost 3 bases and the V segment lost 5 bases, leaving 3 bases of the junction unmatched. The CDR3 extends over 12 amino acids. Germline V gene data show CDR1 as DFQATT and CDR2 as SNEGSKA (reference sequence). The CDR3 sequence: CSAYTGEETQYF. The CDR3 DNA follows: TGCAGTGCTTATACAGGGGAAGAGACCCAGTACTTC.